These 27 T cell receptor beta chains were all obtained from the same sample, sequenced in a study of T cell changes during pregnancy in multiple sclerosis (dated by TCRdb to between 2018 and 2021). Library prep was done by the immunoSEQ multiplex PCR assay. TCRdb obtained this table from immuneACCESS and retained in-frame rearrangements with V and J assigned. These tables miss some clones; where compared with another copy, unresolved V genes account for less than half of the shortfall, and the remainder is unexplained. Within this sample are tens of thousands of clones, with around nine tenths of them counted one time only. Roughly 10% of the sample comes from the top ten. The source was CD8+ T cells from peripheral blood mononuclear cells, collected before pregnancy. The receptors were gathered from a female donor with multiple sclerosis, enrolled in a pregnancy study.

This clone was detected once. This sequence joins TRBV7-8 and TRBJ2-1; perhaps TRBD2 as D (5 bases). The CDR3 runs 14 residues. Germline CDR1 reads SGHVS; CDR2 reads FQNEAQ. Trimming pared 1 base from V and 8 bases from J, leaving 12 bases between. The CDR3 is CASSLVGLADEQFF. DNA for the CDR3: TGTGCCAGCAGCTTAGTAGGACTGGCGGATGAGCAGTTCTTC.

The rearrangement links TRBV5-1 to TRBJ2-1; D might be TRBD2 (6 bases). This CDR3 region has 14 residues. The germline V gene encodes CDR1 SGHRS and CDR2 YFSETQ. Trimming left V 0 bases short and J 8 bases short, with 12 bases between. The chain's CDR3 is CASSLGPWEDEQFF. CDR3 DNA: TGCGCCAGCAGCTTGGGGCCGTGGGAGGATGAGCAGTTCTTC.

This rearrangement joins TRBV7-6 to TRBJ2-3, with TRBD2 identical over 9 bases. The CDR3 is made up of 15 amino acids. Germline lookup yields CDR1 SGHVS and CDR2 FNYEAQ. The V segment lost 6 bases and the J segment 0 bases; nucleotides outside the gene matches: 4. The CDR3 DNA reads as TGTGCCAGCAGGACTAGCGGCACTAGCACAGATACGCAGTATTTT. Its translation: CASRTSGTSTDTQYF.

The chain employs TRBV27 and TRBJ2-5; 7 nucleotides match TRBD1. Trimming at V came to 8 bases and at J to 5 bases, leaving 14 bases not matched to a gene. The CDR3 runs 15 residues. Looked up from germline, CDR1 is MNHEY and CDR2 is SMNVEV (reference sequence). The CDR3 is CASGAGGVRSETQYF. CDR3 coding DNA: TGTGCCAGCGGGGCAGGGGGAGTGAGGTCGGAGACCCAGTACTTC.

The CDR3 sequence: CSGKDGVAEQYF. The CDR3 DNA reads TGCAGCGGCAAAGACGGGGTTGCCGAGCAGTACTTC. The chain combines TRBV29-1 with TRBJ2-7, with D maybe TRBD2 (5 bases). The V gene lost 7 bases and the J gene lost 6 bases, with 16 bases spanning the gap. Germline CDR1 is SQVTM and CDR2 is ANQGSEA. There are 12 residues in the CDR3.

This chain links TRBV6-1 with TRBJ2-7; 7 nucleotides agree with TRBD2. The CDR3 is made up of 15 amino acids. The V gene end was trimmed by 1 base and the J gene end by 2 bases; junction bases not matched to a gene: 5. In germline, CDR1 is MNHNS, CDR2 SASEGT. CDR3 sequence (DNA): TGTGCCAGCAGTGAAGGGGCGGGGGTTCCCTACGAGCAGTACTTC. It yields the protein CASSEGAGVPYEQYF.

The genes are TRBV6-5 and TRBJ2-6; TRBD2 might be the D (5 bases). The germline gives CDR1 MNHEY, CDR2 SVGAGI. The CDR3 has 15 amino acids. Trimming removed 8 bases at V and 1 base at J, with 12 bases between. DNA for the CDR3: TGTGCCAGCTCCGCTTCGGGGTCTGGGGCCAACGTCCTGACTTTC. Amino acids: CASSASGSGANVLTF.

The CDR3 region has the DNA TGTGCCAGCAGATCACAGGGGCCCCACTACAATGAGCAGTTCTTC. It codes for CASRSQGPHYNEQFF. The V and J genes are TRBV7-9 and TRBJ2-1; TRBD1 matches at 7 bases. Per germline, CDR1 SEHNR and CDR2 FQNEAQ (reference sequence). The CDR3 sequence is 15 residues long. V was pared by 6 bases and J by 3 bases, with 8 bases of the junction left unmatched. Full variable domain (rest looked up from reference TRBV7-9 and TRBJ2-1): DTGVSQNPRHKITKRGQNVTFRCDPISEHNRLYWYRQTLGQGPEFLTYFQNEAQLEKSRLLSDRFSAERPKGSFSTLEIQRTEQGDSAMYLCASRSQGPHYNEQFFGPGTRLTVL.

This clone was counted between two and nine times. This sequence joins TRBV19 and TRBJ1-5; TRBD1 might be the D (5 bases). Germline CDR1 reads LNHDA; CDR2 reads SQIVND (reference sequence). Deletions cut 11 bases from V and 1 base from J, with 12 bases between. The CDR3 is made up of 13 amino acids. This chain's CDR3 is CAGGAGSNQPQHF. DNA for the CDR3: TGTGCCGGTGGGGCCGGAAGCAATCAGCCCCAGCATTTT.

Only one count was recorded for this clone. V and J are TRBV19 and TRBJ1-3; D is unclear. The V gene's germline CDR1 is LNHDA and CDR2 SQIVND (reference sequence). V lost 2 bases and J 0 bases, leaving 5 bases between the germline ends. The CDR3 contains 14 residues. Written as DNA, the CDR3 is TGTGCCAGTAGTATACGGAGCTCTGGAAACACCATATATTTT. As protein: CASSIRSSGNTIYF.

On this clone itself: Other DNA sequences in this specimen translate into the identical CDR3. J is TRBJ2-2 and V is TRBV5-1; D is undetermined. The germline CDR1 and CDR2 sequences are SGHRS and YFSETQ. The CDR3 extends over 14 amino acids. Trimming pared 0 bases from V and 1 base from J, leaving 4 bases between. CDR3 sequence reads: CASSLARNTGELFF. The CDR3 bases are TGCGCCAGCAGCTTGGCCAGGAACACCGGGGAGCTGTTTTTT.

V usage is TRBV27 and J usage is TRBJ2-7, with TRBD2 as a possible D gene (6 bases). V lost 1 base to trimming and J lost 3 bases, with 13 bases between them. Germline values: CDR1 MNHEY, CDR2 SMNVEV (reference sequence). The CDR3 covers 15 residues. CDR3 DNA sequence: TGTGCCAGCAGTTTATTCGGGGGAGGCCACTACGAGCAGTACTTC. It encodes CASSLFGGGHYEQYF.

The CDR3 loop is CASSFLGGTEAFF. The CDR3 nucleotides read TGTGCCAGCAGTTTTCTCGGAGGGACTGAAGCTTTCTTT. The V call is TRBV27, the J call TRBJ1-1; D ambiguous. Germline V CDR1 and CDR2: MNHEY, SMNVEV (reference sequence). This CDR3 region has 13 residues. V lost 3 bases to trimming and J lost 5 bases, with 10 bases between them.

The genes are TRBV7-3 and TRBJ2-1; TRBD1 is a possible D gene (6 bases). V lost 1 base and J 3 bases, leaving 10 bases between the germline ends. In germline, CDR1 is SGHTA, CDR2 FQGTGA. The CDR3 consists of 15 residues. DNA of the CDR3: TGTGCCAGCAGCTTAAGGACAGACCACTACAATGAGCAGTTCTTC. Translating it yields CASSLRTDHYNEQFF.

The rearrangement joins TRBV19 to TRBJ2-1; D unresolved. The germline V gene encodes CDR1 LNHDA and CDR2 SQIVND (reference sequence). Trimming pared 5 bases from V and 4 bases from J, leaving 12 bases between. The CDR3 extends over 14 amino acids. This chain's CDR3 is CASSYFSYYNEQFF. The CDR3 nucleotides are TGTGCCAGTAGTTATTTTTCCTATTACAATGAGCAGTTCTTC.

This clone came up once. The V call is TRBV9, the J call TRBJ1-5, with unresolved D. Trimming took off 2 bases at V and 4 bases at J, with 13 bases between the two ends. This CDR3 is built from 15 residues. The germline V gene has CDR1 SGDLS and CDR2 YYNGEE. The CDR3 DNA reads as TGTGCCAGCAGCGTCGATGGCATGGCAAATCAGCCCCAGCATTTT. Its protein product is CASSVDGMANQPQHF.

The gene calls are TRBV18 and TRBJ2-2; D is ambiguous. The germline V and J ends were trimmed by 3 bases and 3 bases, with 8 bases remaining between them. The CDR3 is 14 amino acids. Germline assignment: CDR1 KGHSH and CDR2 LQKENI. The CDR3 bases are TGTGCCAGCTCACCTGAGACTTACACCGGGGAGCTGTTTTTT. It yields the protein CASSPETYTGELFF.

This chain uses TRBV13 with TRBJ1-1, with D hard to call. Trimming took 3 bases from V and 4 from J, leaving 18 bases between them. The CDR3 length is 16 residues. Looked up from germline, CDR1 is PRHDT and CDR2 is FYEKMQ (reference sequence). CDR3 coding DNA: TGTGCCAGCAGCTTTTCCGGTGCAGCGGAGGGCACTGAAGCTTTCTTT. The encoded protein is CASSFSGAAEGTEAFF.

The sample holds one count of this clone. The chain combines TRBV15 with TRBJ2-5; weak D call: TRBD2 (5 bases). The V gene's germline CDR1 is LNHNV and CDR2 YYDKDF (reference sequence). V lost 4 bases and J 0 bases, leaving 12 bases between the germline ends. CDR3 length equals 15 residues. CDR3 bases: TGTGCCACCAGCAACTATTCGACTAACCAAGAGACCCAGTACTTC. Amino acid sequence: CATSNYSTNQETQYF. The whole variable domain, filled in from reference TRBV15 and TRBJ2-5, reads DAMVIQNPRYQVTQFGKPVTLSCSQTLNHNVMYWYQQKSSQAPKLLFHYYDKDFNNEADTPDNFQSRRPNTSFCFLDIRSPGLGDTAMYLCATSNYSTNQETQYFGPGTRLLVL.

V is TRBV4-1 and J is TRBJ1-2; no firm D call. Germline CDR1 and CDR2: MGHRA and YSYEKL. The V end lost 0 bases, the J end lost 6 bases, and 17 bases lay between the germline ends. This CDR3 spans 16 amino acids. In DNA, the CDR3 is TGCGCCAGCAGCCAAGAAGTCCGCTCGGTCCCTCATGGCTACACCTTC. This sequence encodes CASSQEVRSVPHGYTF.

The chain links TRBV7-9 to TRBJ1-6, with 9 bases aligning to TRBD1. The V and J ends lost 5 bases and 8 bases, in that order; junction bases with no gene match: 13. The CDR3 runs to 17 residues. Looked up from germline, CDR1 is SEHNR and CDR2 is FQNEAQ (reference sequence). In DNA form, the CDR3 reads TGTGCCAGCAGCACAACCACAGGGGGCGCGGCGGATTCACCCCTCCACTTT. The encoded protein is CASSTTTGGAADSPLHF.

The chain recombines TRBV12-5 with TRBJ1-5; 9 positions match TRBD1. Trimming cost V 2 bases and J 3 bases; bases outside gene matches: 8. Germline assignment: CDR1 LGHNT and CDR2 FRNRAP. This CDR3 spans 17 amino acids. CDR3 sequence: CASGLITGGANNQPQHF. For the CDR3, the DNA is TGTGCTAGTGGTTTGATAACAGGGGGCGCGAACAATCAGCCCCAGCATTTT.

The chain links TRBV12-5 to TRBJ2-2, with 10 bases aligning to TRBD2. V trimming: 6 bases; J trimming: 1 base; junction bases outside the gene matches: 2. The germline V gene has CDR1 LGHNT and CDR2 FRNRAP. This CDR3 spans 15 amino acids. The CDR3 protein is CASGLAGGNTGELFF. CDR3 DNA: TGTGCTAGTGGCTTAGCGGGAGGGAACACCGGGGAGCTGTTTTTT.

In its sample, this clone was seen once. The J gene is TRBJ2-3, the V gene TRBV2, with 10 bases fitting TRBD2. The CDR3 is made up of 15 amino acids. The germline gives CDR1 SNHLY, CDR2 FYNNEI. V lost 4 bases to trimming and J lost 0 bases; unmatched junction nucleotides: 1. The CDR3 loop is CASSGLAGSTDTQYF. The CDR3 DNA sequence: TGTGCCAGCAGTGGACTAGCGGGCAGCACAGATACGCAGTATTTT. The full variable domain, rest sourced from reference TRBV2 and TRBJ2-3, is EPEVTQTPSHQVTQMGQEVILRCVPISNHLYFYWYRQILGQKVEFLVSFYNNEISEKSEIFDDQFSVERPDGSNFTLKIRSTKLEDSAMYFCASSGLAGSTDTQYFGPGTRLTVL.

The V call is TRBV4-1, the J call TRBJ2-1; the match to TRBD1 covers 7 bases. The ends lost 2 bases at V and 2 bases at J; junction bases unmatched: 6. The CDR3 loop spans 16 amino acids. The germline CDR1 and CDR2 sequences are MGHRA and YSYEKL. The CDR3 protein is CASSQLDRVTYNEQFF. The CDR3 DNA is TGCGCCAGCAGCCAACTCGACAGGGTGACCTACAATGAGCAGTTCTTC.

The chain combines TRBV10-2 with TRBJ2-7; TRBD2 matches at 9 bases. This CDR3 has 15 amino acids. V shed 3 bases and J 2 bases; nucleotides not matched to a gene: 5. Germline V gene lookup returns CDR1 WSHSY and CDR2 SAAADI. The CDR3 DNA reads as TGCGCCAGCAGTGAAGGCGGGAGGGGGCCCTACGAGCAGTACTTC. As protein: CASSEGGRGPYEQYF.

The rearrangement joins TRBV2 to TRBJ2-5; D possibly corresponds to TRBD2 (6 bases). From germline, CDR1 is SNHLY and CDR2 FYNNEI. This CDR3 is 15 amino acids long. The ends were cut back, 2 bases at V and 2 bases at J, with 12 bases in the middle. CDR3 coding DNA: TGTGCCAGCAGTGAATTAGCGCGGGAACAAGAGACCCAGTACTTC. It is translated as CASSELAREQETQYF.